The rows below give T cell receptor beta chains drawn from one sample of a study of T cells in Graves' hyperthyroidism and ophthalmopathy. From the multiplex PCR reads, TCRdb called clonotypes with MiXCR, one entry per CDR3 protein. The sample has around 340,000 distinct CDR3 sequences; 15% to 20% are singletons. What was sequenced was blood. These TCRs come from a woman in her thirties or forties with Graves' ophthalmopathy. The CDR3 runs from the conserved cysteine through the conserved F or W. The D gene is left open where the match is weak. Expanded clones get a size class; other rows say once, few or many, or leave the size out.

>-|TRBJ2-3|many|TRBV27
CASSSADRRISDTQYF
TGTGCCAGCAGTTCCGCAGACAGGAGGATCTCAGATACGCAGTATTTT
>-|TRBJ2-7|many|TRBV14
CASSQDFRGLADEQYF
TGTGCCAGCAGCCAAGATTTCAGGGGATTAGCGGATGAGCAGTACTTC
>-|TRBJ1-5|many|TRBV18
CASSPGGGFQPQHF
TGTGCCAGCTCACCGGGAGGGGGTTTTCAGCCCCAGCATTTT
>-|TRBJ1-1|-|TRBV15
CATSSLMNTEAFF
TGTGCCACCAGCAGTTTAATGAACACTGAAGCTTTCTTT
>TRBD1|TRBJ1-5|many|TRBV27
CASSSIGQVKGNQPQHF
TGTGCCAGCAGTTCCATAGGACAGGTAAAGGGCAATCAGCCCCAGCATTTT
>-|TRBJ1-1|many|TRBV12-5
CASGLVEWGNTEAFF
TGTGCTAGTGGTTTGGTAGAGTGGGGGAACACTGAAGCTTTCTTT
>-|TRBJ2-7|many|TRBV20-1
CSARDLATVYEQYF
TGCAGTGCTAGAGATCTCGCGACTGTCTACGAGCAGTACTTC
>-|TRBJ2-7|-|TRBV15
CATSTGPTSYEQYF
TGTGCCACCAGCACAGGACCCACCTCCTACGAGCAGTACTTC
>-|TRBJ2-2|many|TRBV24-1
CATSDSTGELFF
TGTGCCACCAGTGATAGCACCGGGGAGCTGTTTTTT
>-|TRBJ1-5|many|TRBV20-1
CSARDFGRLGRGSNQPQHF
TGCAGTGCTAGAGATTTTGGACGACTGGGTAGGGGTAGCAATCAGCCCCAGCATTTT
>TRBD1|TRBJ2-5|many|TRBV11-2
CASSANRGEIETQYF
TGTGCCAGCAGCGCAAACAGGGGAGAAATAGAGACCCAGTACTTC
>TRBD2|TRBJ2-7|many|TRBV7-6
CASSSETSGYEQYF
TGTGCCAGCAGCTCGGAGACTAGCGGCTACGAGCAGTACTTC
>-|TRBJ1-2|many|TRBV19
CASTPAGSRYVYGYTF
TGTGCCAGTACCCCGGCGGGGTCCCGTTACGTCTATGGCTACACCTTC
>TRBD2|TRBJ2-5|many|TRBV28
CASRPREGETQYF
TGTGCCAGCAGACCGAGGGAGGGGGAGACCCAGTACTTC
>-|TRBJ1-2|many|TRBV12-3/TRBV12-4
CASSLVGGDYGYTF
TGTGCCAGCAGTTTAGTGGGGGGGGACTATGGCTACACCTTC
>-|TRBJ2-7|-|TRBV7-9
CASSLGSSTGEQYF
TGTGCCAGCAGCTTAGGGTCTTCAACAGGCGAGCAGTACTTC
>-|TRBJ1-6|-|TRBV7-2
CASTPSDSPLHF
TGTGCCAGCACCCCATCCGATTCACCCCTCCACTTT
>-|TRBJ2-5|many|TRBV27
CASSLLGGGETQYF
TGTGCCAGCAGTTTATTAGGGGGAGGAGAGACCCAGTACTTC
>-|TRBJ2-2|many|TRBV12-3/TRBV12-4
CASSLGAGLGRGANTGELFF
TGTGCCAGCAGTTTGGGGGCGGGGCTTGGCAGGGGCGCGAACACCGGGGAGCTGTTTTTT
>-|TRBJ2-4|few|TRBV28
CASSSPNIQYF
TGTGCCAGCAGTTCCCCCAACATTCAGTACTTC
>TRBD2|TRBJ2-7|many|TRBV12-3/TRBV12-4
CASSALAGDSEQYF
TGTGCCAGCAGCGCTCTAGCGGGAGATAGTGAGCAGTACTTC
>-|TRBJ2-4|-|TRBV9
CASGWENIQYF
TGTGCCAGCGGGTGGGAAAACATTCAGTACTTC
>-|TRBJ1-3|-|TRBV12-3/TRBV12-4
CASSRRQGSGNTIYF
TGTGCCAGCAGCCGTCGACAAGGCTCTGGAAACACCATATATTTT